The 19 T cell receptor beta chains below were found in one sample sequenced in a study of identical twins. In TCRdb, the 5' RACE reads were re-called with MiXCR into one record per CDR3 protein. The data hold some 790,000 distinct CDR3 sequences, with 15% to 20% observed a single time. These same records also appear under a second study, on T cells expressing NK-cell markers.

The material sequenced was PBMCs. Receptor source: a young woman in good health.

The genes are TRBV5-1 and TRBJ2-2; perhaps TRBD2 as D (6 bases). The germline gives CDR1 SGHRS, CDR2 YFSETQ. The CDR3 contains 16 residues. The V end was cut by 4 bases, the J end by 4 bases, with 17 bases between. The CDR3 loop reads CASSRGSDRFTGELFF. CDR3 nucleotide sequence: TGCGCCAGCAGCCGGGGGTCGGACCGCTTCACCGGGGAGCTGTTTTTT.

CDR3 sequence reads: CASSSPPRAGANTGELFF. Here the CDR3 DNA reads TGTGCCAGCAGCTCCCCCCCCCGAGCGGGGGCGAACACCGGGGAGCTGTTTTTT. This sequence joins TRBV5-5 and TRBJ2-2; 8 bases align to TRBD2. With V trimmed by 3 bases and J by 0 bases, 10 bases remained unmatched. The CDR3 contains 18 residues. CDR1 is SGHKS and CDR2 is YYEKEE in the germline V gene (reference sequence). Based on the CDR3 plus reference TRBV5-5 and TRBJ2-2, the full variable domain is DAGVTQSPTHLIKTRGQQVTLRCSPISGHKSVSWYQQVLGQGPQFIFQYYEKEERGRGNFPDRFSARQFPNYSSELNVNALLLGDSALYLCASSSPPRAGANTGELFFGEGSRLTVL.

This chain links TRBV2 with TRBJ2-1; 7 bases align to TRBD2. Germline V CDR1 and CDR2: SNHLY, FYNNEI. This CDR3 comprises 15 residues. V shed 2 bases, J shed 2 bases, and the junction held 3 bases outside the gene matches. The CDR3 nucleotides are TGTGCCAGCAGTGAACAGAGCGGGGCCTACAATGAGCAGTTCTTC. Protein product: CASSEQSGAYNEQFF.

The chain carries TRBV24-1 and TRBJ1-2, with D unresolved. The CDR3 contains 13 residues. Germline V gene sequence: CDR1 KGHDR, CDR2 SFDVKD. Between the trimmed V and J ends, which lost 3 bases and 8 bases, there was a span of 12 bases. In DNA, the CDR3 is TGTGCCACCAGTGATCCGGGGATGAAAGGCTACACCTTC. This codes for CATSDPGMKGYTF.

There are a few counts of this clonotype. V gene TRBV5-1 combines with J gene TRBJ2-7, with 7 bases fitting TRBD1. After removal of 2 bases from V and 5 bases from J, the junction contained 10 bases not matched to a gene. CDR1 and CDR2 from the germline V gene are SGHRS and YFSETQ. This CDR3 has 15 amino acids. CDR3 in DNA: TGCGCCAGCAGCTTCGGGACAGTTGGGAGCCACGAGCAGTACTTC. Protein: CASSFGTVGSHEQYF.

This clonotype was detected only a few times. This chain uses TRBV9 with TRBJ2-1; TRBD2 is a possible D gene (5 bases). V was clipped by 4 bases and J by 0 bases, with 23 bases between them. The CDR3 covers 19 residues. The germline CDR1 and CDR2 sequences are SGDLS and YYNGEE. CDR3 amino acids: CASSKVTVGDTSSYNEQFF. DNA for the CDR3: TGTGCCAGCAGCAAAGTCACCGTGGGAGATACTAGCTCCTACAATGAGCAGTTCTTC.

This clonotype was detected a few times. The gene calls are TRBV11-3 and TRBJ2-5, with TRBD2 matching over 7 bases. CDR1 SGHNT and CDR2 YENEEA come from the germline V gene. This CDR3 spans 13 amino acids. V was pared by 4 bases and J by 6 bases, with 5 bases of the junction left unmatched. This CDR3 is CASSSGTTQTQYF. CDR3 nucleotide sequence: TGTGCCAGCAGCTCGGGGACTACCCAGACCCAGTACTTC.

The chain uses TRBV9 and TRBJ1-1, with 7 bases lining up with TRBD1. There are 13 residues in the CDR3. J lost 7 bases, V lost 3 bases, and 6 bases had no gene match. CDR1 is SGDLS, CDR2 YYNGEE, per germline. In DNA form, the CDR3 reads TGTGCCAGCAGCGGCGGGACAGCCCATGAAGCTTTCTTT. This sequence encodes CASSGGTAHEAFF.

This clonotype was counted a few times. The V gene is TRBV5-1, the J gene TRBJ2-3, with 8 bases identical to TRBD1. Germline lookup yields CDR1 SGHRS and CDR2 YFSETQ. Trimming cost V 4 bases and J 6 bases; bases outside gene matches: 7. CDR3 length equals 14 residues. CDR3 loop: CASSHQGASDTQYF. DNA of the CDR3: TGCGCCAGCAGCCACCAGGGGGCAAGTGATACGCAGTATTTT.

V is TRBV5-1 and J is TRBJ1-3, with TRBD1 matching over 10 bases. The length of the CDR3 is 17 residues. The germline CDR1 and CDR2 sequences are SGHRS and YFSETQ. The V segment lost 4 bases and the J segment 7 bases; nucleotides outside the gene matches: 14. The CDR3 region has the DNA TGCGCCAGCAGCCCGGCCGGACAGGGGGGTCGTGCGAACACCATATATTTT. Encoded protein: CASSPAGQGGRANTIYF.

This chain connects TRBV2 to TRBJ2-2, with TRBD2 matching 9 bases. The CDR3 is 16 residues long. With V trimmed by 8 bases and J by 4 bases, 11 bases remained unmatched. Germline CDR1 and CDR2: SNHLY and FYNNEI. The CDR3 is CASLRRGGVITGELFF. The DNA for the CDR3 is TGTGCCAGCCTTAGGCGCGGGGGGGTTATCACCGGGGAGCTGTTTTTT.

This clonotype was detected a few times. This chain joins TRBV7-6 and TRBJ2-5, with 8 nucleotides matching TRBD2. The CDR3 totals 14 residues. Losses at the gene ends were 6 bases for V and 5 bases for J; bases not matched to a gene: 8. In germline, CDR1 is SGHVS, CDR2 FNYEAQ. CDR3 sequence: CASRPIAGYETQYF. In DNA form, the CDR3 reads TGTGCCAGCAGACCTATAGCGGGGTACGAGACCCAGTACTTC. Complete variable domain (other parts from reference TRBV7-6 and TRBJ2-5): GAGVSQSPRYKVTKRGQDVALRCDPISGHVSLYWYRQALGQGPEFLTYFNYEAQQDKSGLPNDRFSAERPEGSISTLTIQRTEQRDSAMYRCASRPIAGYETQYFGPGTRLLVL.

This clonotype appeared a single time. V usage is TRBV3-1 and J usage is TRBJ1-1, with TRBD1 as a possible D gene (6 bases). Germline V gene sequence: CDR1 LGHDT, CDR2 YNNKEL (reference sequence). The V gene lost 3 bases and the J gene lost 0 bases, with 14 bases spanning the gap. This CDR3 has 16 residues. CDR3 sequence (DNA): TGTGCCAGCAGCCATGGACAGTTCCTCGTGAACACTGAAGCTTTCTTT. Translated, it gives CASSHGQFLVNTEAFF.

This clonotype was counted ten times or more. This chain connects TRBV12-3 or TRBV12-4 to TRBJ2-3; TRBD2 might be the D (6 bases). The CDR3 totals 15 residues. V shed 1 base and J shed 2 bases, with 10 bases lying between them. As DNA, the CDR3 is TGTGCCAGCAGTTTAGTTGGCGGGGTCACAGATACGCAGTATTTT. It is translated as CASSLVGGVTDTQYF.

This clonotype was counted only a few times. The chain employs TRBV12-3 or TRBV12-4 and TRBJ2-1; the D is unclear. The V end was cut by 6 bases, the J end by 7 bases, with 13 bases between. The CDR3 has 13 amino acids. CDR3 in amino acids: CASRRSPQNEQFF. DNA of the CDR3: TGTGCCAGCAGGCGTTCCCCCCAGAATGAGCAGTTCTTC.

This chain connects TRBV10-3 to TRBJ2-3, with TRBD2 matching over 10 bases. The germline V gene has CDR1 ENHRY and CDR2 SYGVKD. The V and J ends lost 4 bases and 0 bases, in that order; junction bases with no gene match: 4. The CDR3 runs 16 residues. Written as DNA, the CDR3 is TGTGCCATCAGTGGGAGGACTAGCGGAAGCACAGATACGCAGTATTTT. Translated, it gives CAISGRTSGSTDTQYF.

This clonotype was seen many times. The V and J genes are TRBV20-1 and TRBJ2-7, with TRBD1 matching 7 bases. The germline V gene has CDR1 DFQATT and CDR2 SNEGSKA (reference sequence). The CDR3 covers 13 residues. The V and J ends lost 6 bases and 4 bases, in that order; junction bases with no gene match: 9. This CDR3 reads CSALRQGPYEQYF. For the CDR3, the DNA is TGCAGTGCCCTCAGACAGGGACCGTACGAGCAGTACTTC.

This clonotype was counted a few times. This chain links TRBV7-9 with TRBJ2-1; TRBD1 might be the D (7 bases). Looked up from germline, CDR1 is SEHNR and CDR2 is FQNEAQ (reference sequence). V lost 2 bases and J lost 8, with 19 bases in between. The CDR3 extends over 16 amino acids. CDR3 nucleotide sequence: TGTGCCAGCAGCTTATCGTCAGGGGGGTCAGGGGATGAGCAGTTCTTC. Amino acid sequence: CASSLSSGGSGDEQFF.

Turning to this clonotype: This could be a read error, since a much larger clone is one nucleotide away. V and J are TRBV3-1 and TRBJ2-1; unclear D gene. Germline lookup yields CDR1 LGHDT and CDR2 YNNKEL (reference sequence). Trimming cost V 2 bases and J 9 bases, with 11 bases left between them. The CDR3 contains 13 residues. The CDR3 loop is CASSQLHGGEQFF. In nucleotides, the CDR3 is TGTGCCAGCAGCCAACTACACGGTGGTGAGCAGTTCTTC.